This is a list of T cell receptor beta chains from one sample in a study of PD-1 blockade in classical Hodgkin lymphoma. This table comes from immunoSEQ multiplex PCR, and its TCRdb copy is limited to in-frame clones, with some not included. The sample contains about 32,000 clones, 81% of which appear only once. Material: peripheral blood mononuclear cells (PBMCs), obtained before the fourth cycle of nivolumab. These TCRs come from a human donor with classical Hodgkin lymphoma. CDR3s include the opening cysteine and the closing phenylalanine or tryptophan. A D gene is named only where the DNA matches it firmly. The size entry is marked missing in some rows and otherwise reads once, few, many or a size class.

TRBJ1-1,NA,NA,14,TRBV7-9,CASRSRHSGAEAFF,TGTGCCAGCAGAAGCCGTCACTCGGGGGCTGAAGCTTTCTTT
TRBJ2-3,TRBD2,NA,19,TRBV4-3,CASSQLTSGGAIGTDTQYF,TGCGCCAGCAGCCAACTAACTAGCGGGGGGGCCATTGGCACAGATACGCAGTATTTT
TRBJ2-3,NA,NA,15,TRBV5-6,CASSLAQTYTDTQYF,TGTGCCAGCAGCTTGGCACAGACGTACACAGATACGCAGTATTTT
TRBJ2-5,NA,NA,17,TRBV5-6,CASSWTTGPGYQETQYF,TGTGCCAGCAGCTGGACTACAGGGCCGGGGTACCAAGAGACCCAGTACTTC
TRBJ2-5,NA,NA,13,TRBV15,CATSIGRRETQYF,TGTGCCACCAGCATTGGACGGCGGGAGACCCAGTACTTC
TRBJ2-1,NA,few,14,TRBV19,CASSIWGKGNEQFF,TGTGCCAGTAGTATCTGGGGAAAAGGGAATGAGCAGTTCTTC
TRBJ2-3,NA,NA,13,TRBV2,CASSEERGRTQYF,TGTGCCAGCAGTGAAGAGAGGGGTCGAACGCAGTATTTT
TRBJ2-2,TRBD1,NA,15,TRBV27,CASSKTGGSPGELFF,TGTGCCAGCAGTAAGACAGGGGGCAGCCCCGGGGAGCTGTTTTTT
TRBJ2-1,NA,NA,11,TRBV6-5,CASSSGNEQFF,TGTGCCAGCAGTTCAGGCAATGAGCAGTTCTTC
TRBJ1-2,NA,NA,12,TRBV28,CASIGDLYGYTF,TGTGCCAGCATAGGCGATCTCTATGGCTACACCTTC